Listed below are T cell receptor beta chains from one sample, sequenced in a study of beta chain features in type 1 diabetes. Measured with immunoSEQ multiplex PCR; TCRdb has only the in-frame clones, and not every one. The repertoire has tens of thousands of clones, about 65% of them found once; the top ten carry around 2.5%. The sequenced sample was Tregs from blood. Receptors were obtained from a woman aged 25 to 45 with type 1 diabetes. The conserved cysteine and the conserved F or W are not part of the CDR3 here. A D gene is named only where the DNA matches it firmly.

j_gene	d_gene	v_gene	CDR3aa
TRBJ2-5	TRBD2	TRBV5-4	ASSPAAGGPETQY
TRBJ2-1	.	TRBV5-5	ASSKGVEGIAIYNEQF
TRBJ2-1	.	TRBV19	ASSIDPNTEEFYNEQF
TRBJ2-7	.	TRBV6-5	ASSSGGEQY
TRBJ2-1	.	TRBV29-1	SVEDLQGQGEQF
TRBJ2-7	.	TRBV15	ATSPHPLAFEQY
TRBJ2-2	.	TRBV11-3	ASRLDLNTGELF
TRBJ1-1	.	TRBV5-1	ASSSEGGEAF
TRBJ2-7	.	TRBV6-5	ASSAGWGLKQY
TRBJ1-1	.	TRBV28	ASSPPQEMNTEAF
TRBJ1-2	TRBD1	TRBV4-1	ASSQDQGQGIYGYT
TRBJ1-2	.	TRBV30	AASRVNYGYT
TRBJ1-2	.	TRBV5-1	ASSSDTAYGYT
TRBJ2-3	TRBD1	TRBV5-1	ASSFGQATDTQY
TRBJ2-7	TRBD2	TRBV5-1	ASSLAVTSGDYEQY
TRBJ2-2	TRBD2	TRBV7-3	ASSPLAGTGELF
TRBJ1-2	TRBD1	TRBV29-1	SVGQGTNYGYT
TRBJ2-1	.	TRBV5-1	ASSSGQRFGEQF
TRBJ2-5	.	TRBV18	ASSPSDSQTQY
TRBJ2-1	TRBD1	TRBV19	ASNGQGYYNEQF
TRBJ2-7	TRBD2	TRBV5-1	ASSLLAEQY
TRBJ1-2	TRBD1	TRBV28	ASSSRGQGNYGYT
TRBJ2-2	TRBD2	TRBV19	ASNSRGGGVDAGELF
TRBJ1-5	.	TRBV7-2	ASSLRQLQPQH
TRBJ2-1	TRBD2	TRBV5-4	ASSWSGSSYNEQF
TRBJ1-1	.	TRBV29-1	SVGGQGLGF
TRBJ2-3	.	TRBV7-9	ASSGRDGYTDTQY
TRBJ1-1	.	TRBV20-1	SLYRATEAF
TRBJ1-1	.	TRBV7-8	ASSLQGNTEAF
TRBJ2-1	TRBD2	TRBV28	ASSPASGTYNEQF
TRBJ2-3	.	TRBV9	ASSVDRTDTQY
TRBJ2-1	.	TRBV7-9	ASSYSVRARNEQF
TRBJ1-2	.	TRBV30	AWTPTGRLNYGYT
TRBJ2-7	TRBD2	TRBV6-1	ASSPASGRNEQY
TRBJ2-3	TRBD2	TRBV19	ASMSGRATDTQY
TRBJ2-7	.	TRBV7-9	ASSLGDILSYEQY